This TCR beta chain was obtained from a study of patients and donors after allogeneic stem cell transplantation. TCRdb used MiXCR to reprocess the RT-PCR reads, holding one entry per CDR3 protein. The sample lists about 40,000 distinct CDR3 sequences, 25% to 35% occurring once. Looked up from germline, CDR1 is DFQATT and CDR2 is SNEGSKA (reference sequence). V was pared by 5 bases and J by 3 bases, with 7 bases of the junction left unmatched. The CDR3 loop spans 14 amino acids. This TCR derives from a human donor who was either an allogeneic HSCT recipient or a stem cell or donor lymphocyte infusion donor (not recorded which). It is not recorded whose cells these are; they may come from a transplant donor. Sequencing input: blood, either unsorted or a sorted T cell fraction (not recorded which). The chain combines TRBV20-1 with TRBJ2-4; 7 bases are a match to TRBD2. CDR3 sequence reads: CSARGGLGKNIQYF. The CDR3 DNA sequence: TGCAGTGCTCGGGGAGGGCTCGGCAAAAACATTCAGTACTTC.